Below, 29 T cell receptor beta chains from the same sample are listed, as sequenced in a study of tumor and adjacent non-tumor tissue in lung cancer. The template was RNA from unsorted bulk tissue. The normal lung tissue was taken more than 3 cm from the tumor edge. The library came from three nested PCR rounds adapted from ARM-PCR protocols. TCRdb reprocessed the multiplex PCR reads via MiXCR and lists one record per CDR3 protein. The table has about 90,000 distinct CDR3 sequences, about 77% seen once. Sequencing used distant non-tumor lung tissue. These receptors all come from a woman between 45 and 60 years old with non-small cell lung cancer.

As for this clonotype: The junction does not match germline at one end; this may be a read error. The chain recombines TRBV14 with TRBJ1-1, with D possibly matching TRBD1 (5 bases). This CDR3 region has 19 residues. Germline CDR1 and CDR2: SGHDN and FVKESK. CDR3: CVSSQDPTVPRKRSTEAFF. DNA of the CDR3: TGTGTCAGCAGCCAAGACCCGACAGTCCCCAGGAAACGGAGCACTGAAGCTTTCTTT.

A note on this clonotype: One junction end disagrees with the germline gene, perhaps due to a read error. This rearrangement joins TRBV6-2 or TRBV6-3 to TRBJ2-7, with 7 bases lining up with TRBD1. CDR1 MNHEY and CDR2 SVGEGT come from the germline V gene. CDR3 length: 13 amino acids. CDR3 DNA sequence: TGTGCCAGCAGTTGGGACAGCCTGTACGAACAGTACTTC. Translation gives CASSWDSLYEQYF.

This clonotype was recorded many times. CDR3 nucleotides: TGCAGTGCTCAGCGGGTCTCCTACGAGCAGTACTTC. The encoded protein is CSAQRVSYEQYF. This sequence joins TRBV20-1 and TRBJ2-7; D possibly corresponds to TRBD2 (6 bases). Germline lookup yields CDR1 DFQATT and CDR2 SNEGSKA (reference sequence). The CDR3 is 12 residues long. Deletions cut 5 bases from V and 0 bases from J, with 8 bases between.

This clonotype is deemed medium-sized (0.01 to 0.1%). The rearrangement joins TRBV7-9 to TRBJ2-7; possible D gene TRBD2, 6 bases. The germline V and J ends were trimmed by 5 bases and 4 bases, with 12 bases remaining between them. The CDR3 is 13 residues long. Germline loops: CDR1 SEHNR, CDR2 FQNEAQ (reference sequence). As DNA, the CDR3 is TGTGCCAGCAGCGCCGGGACTGATTACGAGCAGTACTTC. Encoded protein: CASSAGTDYEQYF.

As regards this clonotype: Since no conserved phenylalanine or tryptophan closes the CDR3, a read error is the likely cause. The CDR3 here is CASSHSPGLNMNTEAFY. The CDR3 DNA follows: TGTGCCAGCAGTCATTCCCCGGGACTGAACATGAACACTGAGGCTTTCTAT. The genes are TRBV12-3 or TRBV12-4 and TRBJ1-1, with D possibly being TRBD1 (5 bases). This CDR3 spans 17 amino acids.

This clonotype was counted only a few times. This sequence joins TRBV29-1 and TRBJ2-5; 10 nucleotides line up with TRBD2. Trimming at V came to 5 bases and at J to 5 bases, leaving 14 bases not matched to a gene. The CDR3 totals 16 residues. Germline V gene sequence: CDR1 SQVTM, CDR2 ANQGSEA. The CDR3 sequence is CSVKDGLAGDQETQYF. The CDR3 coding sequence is TGCAGCGTTAAGGATGGCCTAGCGGGAGATCAGGAGACCCAGTACTTC.

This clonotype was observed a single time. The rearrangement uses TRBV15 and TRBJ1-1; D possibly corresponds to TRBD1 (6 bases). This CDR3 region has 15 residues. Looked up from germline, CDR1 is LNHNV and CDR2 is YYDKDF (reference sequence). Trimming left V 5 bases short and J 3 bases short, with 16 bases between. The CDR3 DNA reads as TGTGCCACCAGCGGTTTGAAAACAGGGTACACTGAAGCTTTCTTT. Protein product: CATSGLKTGYTEAFF. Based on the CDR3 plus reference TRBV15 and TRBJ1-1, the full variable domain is DAMVIQNPRYQVTQFGKPVTLSCSQTLNHNVMYWYQQKSSQAPKLLFHYYDKDFNNEADTPDNFQSRRPNTSFCFLDIRSPGLGDTAMYLCATSGLKTGYTEAFFGQGTRLTVV.

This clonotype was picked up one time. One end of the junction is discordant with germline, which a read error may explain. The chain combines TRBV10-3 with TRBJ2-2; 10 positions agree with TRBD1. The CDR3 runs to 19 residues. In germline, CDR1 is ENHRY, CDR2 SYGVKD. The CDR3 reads CAVSPQDRDRGWDTGELFF. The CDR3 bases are TGTGCCGTCAGTCCCCAGGACCGGGACAGGGGATGGGACACCGGGGAACTGTTTTTT.

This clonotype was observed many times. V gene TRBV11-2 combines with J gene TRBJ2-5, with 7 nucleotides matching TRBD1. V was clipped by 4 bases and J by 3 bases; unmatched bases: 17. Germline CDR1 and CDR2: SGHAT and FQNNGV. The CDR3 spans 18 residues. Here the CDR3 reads CASSSAGPGQNFKETQYF. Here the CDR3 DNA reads TGTGCCAGCAGCTCCGCAGGACCGGGACAGAATTTTAAAGAGACCCAGTACTTC.

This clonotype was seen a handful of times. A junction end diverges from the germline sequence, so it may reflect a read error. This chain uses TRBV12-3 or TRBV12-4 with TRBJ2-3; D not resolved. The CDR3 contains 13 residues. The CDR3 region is CVSSPGRQDTQYF. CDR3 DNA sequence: TGTGTCAGCAGCCCGGGCCGGCAAGATACGCAGTATTTT.

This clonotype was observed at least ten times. The CDR3 nucleotides read TGCAGCGCCGCCGCAGGGTACCCGAACACTGAAGCTTTCTTT. Its translation is CSAAAGYPNTEAFF. This chain uses TRBV29-1 with TRBJ1-1, with a possible D match to TRBD1 (5 bases). The CDR3 extends over 14 amino acids. Looked up from germline, CDR1 is SQVTM and CDR2 is ANQGSEA. Deletions cut 7 bases from V and 1 base from J, with 16 bases between.

The CDR3: CPRILETGAEQYF. Written as DNA, the CDR3 is TGTCCCCGCATCTTGGAAACAGGAGCCGAGCAGTACTTC. V usage is TRBV11-2 and J usage is TRBJ2-7; D possibly corresponds to TRBD1 (5 bases). Germline V gene sequence: CDR1 SGHAT, CDR2 FQNNGV. The CDR3 totals 13 residues. The full variable domain, completed using reference TRBV11-2 and TRBJ2-7, is EAGVAQSPRYKIIEKRQSVAFWCNPISGHATLYWYQQILGQGPKLLIQFQNNGVVDDSQLPKDRFSAERLKGVDSTLKIQPAKLEDSAVYLCPRILETGAEQYFGPGTRLTVT.

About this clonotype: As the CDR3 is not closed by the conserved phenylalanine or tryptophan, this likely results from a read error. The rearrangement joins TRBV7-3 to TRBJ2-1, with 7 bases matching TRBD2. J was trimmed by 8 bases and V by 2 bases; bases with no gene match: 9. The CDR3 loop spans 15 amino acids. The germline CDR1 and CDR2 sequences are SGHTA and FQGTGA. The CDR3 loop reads CASSLARGRLDEQFL. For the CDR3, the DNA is TGTGCCAGCAGCTTAGCCCGCGGGAGACTCGATGAGCAGTTCCTC.

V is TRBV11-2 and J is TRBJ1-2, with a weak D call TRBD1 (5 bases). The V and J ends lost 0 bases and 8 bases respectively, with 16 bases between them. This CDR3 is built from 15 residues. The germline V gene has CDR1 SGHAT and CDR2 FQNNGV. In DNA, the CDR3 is TGTGCCAGCAGCTTAGAACCTCAGGGAACAGGCGGCTACACCTTC. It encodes CASSLEPQGTGGYTF.

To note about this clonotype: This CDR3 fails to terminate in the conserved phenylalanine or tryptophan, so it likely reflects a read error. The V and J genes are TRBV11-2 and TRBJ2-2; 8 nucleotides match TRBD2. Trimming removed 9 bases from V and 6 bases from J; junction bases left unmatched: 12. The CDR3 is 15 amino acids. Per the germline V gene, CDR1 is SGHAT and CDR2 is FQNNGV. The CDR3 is CASSLESGGSGELFC. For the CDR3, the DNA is TGTGCCAGTAGCCTAGAAAGCGGGGGTTCCGGGGAGCTGTTTTGT.

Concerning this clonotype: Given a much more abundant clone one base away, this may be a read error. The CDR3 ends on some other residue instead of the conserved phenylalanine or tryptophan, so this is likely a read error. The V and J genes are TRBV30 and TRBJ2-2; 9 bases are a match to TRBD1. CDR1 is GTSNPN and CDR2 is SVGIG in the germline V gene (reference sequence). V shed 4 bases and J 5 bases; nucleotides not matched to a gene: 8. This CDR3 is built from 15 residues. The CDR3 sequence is CAWTNGDRETGELFC. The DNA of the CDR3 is TGTGCCTGGACCAACGGGGACAGGGAGACCGGGGAGCTGTTTTGT.

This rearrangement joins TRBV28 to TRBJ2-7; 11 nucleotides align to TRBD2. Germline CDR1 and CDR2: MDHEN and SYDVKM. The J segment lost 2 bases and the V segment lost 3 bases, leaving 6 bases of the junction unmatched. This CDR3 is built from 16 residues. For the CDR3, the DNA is TGTGCCAGCAGTTTCTTGGGACTAGCGGACCCCTACGAGCAGTACTTC. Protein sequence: CASSFLGLADPYEQYF.

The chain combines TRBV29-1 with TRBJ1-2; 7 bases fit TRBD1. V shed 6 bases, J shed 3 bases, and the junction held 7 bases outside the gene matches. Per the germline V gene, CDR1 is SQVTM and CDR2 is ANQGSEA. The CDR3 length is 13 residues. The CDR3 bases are TGCAGCGTGAAAGGGGGCACGGACTATGGCTACACCTTC. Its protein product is CSVKGGTDYGYTF.

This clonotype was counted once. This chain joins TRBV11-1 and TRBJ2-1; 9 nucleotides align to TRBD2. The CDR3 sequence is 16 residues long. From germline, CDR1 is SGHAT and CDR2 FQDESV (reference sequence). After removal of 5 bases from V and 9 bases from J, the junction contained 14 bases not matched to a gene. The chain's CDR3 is CASSPLRASGVGEQFF. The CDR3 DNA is TGTGCCAGCAGCCCACTCAGGGCTAGCGGGGTTGGTGAGCAGTTCTTC.

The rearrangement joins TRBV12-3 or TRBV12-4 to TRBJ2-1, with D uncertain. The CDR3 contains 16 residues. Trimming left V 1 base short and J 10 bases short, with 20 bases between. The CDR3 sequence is CASSLDRARVPQEQFF. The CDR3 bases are TGTGCCAGCAGTTTAGATCGAGCGAGAGTGCCACAGGAGCAGTTCTTC.

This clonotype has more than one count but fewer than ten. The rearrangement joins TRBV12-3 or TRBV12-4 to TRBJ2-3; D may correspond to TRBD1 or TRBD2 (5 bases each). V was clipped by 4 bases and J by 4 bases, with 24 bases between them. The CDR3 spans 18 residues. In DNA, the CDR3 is TGTGCCAGCAGTTCGAGGGATCTGGCCCTGTGGGGCGCAGATACGCAGTATTTT. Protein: CASSSRDLALWGADTQYF.

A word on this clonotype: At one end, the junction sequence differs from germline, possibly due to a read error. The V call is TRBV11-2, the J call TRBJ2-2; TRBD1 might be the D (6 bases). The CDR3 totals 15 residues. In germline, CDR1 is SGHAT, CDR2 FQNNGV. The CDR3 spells CATSSARGDTGDLFF. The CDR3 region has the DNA TGTGCCACTAGCTCAGCGCGAGGGGACACCGGGGACCTGTTTTTT.

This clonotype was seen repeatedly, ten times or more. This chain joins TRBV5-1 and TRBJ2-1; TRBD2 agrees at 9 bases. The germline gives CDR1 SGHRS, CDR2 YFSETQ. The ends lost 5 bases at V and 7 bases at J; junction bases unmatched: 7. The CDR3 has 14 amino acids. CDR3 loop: CASRREGPTNEQFF. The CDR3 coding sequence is TGCGCCAGCAGGCGGGAGGGCCCTACTAATGAGCAGTTCTTC.

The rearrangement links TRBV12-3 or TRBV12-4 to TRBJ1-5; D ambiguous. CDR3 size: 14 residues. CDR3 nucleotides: TGTGCTATCAGTTTCCTCGGAAGCAATCAGCCCCAGCATTTT. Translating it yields CAISFLGSNQPQHF.

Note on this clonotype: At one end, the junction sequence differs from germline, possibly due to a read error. CDR3 in DNA: TGTGTCAGCAGCCATGGCGGGGTCTACGAGCAGTACTTC. Its translation is CVSSHGGVYEQYF. This rearrangement joins TRBV11-2 to TRBJ2-7; D possibly corresponds to TRBD2 (6 bases). The germline gives CDR1 SGHAT, CDR2 FQNNGV. This CDR3 has 13 amino acids.

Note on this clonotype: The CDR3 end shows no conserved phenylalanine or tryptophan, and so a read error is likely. As DNA, the CDR3 is TGCGCCAGCAGCTGGACTAGCGGGAGGGATCGCGGCACCGGGGAGCTGTTTTGT. Translating it yields CASSWTSGRDRGTGELFC. The rearrangement joins TRBV5-1 to TRBJ2-2; the match to TRBD2 covers 15 bases. The V gene end was trimmed by 3 bases and the J gene end by 4 bases; junction bases not matched to a gene: 7. This CDR3 spans 18 amino acids. In germline, CDR1 is SGHRS, CDR2 YFSETQ.

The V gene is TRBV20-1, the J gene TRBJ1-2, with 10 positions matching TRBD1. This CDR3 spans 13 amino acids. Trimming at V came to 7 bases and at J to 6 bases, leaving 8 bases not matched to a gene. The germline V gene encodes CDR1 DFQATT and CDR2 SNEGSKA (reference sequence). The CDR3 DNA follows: TGCAGTGTCGCCGAGACAGGGGGCCATGGCTACACCTTC. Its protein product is CSVAETGGHGYTF.

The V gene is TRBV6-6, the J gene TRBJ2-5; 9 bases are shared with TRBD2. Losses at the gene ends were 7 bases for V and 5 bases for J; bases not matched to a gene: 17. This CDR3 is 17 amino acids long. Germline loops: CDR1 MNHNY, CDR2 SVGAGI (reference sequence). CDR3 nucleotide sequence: TGTGCCAGCAACCCCCCGGGACTAGCTAGAGGGCAGGAGACCCAGTACTTC. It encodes CASNPPGLARGQETQYF.

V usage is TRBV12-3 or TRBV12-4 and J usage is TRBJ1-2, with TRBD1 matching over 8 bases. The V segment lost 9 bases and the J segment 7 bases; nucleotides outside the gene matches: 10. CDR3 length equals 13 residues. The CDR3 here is CARSPGQDCGYTF. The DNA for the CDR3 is TGTGCCAGGAGTCCGGGACAGGACTGTGGCTACACCTTC.